This T cell receptor (beta chain) was sequenced for a study of T-cell reconstitution after alpha-beta-depleted transplantation in children. The CDR3 totals 15 residues. The V gene lost 4 bases and the J gene lost 0 bases, with 14 bases spanning the gap. Per the germline V gene, CDR1 is SGHDT and CDR2 is YYEEEE. Preparing the TCRbeta library involved the use of unique molecular identifiers. TCRdb processed the PCR reads anew with MiXCR; each CDR3 protein has one entry. The top ten clones hold around 34% of a sample with around 100,000 distinct CDR3 sequences, approximately 10% of them seen once. This clonotype was counted at least ten times. The antigen remains undetermined. Study results and limitations: The origin of high day-60 TCRbeta diversity in some patients lay in surviving recipient T cells and thymic progenitors. Once a year had passed after transplant, T-cell counts and diversity came mostly from newly produced T cells. Expanded clones from the graft, numbering several hundred, reportedly supplied alpha-beta T cells about two months after transplant.

The specimen comprised PBMCs, sampled before TCRalphabeta/CD19-depleted stem cell transplant. The rearrangement uses TRBV5-6 and TRBJ2-7, with TRBD2 as a possible D gene (5 bases). This TCR derives from a boy aged 2 to 10 with acute lymphoblastic leukemia, due to receive a stem cell transplant. CDR3 sequence: CASSLPSGSSYEQYF. DNA for the CDR3: TGTGCCAGCAGCCTACCCTCGGGAAGCTCCTACGAGCAGTACTTC. The full variable domain, rest sourced from reference TRBV5-6 and TRBJ2-7, is DAGVTQSPTHLIKTRGQQVTLRCSPKSGHDTVSWYQQALGQGPQFIFQYYEEEERQRGNFPDRFSGHQFPNYSSELNVNALLLGDSALYLCASSLPSGSSYEQYFGPGTRLTVT.